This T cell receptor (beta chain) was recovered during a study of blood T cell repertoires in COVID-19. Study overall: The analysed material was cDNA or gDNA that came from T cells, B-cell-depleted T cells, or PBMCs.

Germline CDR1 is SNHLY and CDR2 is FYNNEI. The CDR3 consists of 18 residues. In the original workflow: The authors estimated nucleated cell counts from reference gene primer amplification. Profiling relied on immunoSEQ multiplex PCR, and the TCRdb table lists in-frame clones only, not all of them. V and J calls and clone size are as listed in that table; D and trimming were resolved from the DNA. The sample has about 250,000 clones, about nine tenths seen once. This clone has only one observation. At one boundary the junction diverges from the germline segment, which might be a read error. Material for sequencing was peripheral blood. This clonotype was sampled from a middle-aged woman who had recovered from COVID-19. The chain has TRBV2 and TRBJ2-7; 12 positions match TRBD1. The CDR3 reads CASSSGTGGYWGLYEQCF. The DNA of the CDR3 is TGTGCCAGCAGTTCCGGGACAGGGGGCTACTGGGGCCTCTACGAGCAGTGCTTC.